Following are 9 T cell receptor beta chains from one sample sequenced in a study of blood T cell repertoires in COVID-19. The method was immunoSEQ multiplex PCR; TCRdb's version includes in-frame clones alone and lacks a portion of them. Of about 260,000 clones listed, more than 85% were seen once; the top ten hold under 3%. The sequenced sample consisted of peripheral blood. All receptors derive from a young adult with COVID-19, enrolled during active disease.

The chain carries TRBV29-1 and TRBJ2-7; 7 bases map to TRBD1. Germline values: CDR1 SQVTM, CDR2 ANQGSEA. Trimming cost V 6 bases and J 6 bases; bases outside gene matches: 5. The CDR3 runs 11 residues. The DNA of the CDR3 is TGCAGCGTCCTGCAGGGGGTCGAGCAGTACTTC. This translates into CSVLQGVEQYF.

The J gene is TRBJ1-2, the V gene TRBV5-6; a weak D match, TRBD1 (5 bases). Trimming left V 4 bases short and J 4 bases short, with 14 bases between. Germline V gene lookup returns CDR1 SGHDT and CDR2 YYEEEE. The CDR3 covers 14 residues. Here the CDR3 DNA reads TGTGCCAGCAGCCCCGGTAGGGGTTTCTATGGCTACACCTTC. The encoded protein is CASSPGRGFYGYTF.

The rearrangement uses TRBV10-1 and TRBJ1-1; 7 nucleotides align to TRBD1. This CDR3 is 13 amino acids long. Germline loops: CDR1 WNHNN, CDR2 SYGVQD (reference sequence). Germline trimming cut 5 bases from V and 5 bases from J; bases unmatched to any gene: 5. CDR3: CASSKGAGTEAFF. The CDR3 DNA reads TGCGCCAGCAGTAAGGGGGCGGGTACTGAAGCTTTCTTT.

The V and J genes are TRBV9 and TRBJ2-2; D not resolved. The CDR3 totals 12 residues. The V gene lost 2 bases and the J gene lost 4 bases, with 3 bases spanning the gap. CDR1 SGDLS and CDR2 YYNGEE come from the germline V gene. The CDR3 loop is CASSVITGELFF. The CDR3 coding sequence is TGTGCCAGCAGCGTCATCACCGGGGAGCTGTTTTTT. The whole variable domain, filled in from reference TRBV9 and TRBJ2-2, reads DSGVTQTPKHLITATGQRVTLRCSPRSGDLSVYWYQQSLDQGLQFLIQYYNGEERAKGNILERFSAQQFPDLHSELNLSSLELGDSALYFCASSVITGELFFGEGSRLTVL.

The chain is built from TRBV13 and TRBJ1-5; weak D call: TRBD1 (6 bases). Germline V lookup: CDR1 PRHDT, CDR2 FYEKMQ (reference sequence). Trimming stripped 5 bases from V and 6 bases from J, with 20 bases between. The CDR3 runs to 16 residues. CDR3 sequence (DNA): TGTGCCAGCAGCGCCTCCGGCAGGGGAAGTGGTCAGCCCCAGCATTTT. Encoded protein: CASSASGRGSGQPQHF.

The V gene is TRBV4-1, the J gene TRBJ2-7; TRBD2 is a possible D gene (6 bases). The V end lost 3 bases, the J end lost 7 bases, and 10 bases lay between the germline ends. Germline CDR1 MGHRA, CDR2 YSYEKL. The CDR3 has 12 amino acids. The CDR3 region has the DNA TGCGCCAGCAGCCAGGGGGGAGGTGAGCAGTACTTC. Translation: CASSQGGGEQYF.

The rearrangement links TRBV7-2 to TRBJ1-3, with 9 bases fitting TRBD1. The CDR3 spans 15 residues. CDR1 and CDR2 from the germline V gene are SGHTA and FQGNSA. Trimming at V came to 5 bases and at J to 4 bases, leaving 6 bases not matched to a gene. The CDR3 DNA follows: TGTGCCAGCAGCGGAGGGACAGGGCCCGGAAACACCATATATTTT. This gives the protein CASSGGTGPGNTIYF.

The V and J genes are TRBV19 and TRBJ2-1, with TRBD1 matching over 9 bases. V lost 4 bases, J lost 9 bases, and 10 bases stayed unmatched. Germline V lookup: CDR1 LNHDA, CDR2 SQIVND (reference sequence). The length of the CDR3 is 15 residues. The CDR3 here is CASSTTGGAGGEQFF. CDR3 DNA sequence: TGTGCCAGTAGTACTACAGGGGGCGCAGGGGGTGAGCAGTTCTTC.

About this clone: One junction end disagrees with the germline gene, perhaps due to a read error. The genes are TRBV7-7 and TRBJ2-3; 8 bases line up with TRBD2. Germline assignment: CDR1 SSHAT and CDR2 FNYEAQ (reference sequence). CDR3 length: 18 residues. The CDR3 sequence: CASSPGLGSGMGMNTQYF. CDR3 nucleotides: TGTGCTAGCAGCCCCGGGCTAGGTAGCGGGATGGGTATGAATACGCAGTATTTT. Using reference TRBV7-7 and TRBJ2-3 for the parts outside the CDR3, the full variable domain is GAGVSQSPRYKVTKRGQDVTLRCDPISSHATLYWYQQALGQGPEFLTYFNYEAQPDKSGLPSDRFSAERPEGSISTLTIQRTEQRDSAMYRCASSPGLGSGMGMNTQYFGPGTRLTVL.